This TCR beta chain was obtained from a study of T cell changes during pregnancy in multiple sclerosis. Sequencing used immunoSEQ multiplex PCR; TCRdb keeps in-frame clones, though not all of them. The sample consists of approximately 24,000 clones, 80% to 90% of them appearing once. The ends were cut back, 5 bases at V and 2 bases at J, with 15 bases in the middle. In germline, CDR1 is MDHEN, CDR2 SYDVKM. The CDR3 contains 16 residues. The clonotype comes from a female donor in good health, enrolled as a control in a pregnancy study. The specimen was CD8+ T cells from peripheral blood mononuclear cells, collected in the first trimester of pregnancy. This rearrangement joins TRBV28 to TRBJ1-4; D call uncertain. CDR3 in amino acids: CASSGRGSRTNEKLFF. CDR3 sequence (DNA): TGTGCCAGCAGTGGGCGGGGTAGTAGGACTAATGAAAAACTGTTTTTT.